The TCR beta chain described here comes from a study of OX40 agonist ivuxolimab in advanced cancers. Study in general: Three patients, one with hepatocellular carcinoma and two with cutaneous melanoma, achieved partial responses.

The CDR3 totals 17 residues. Germline CDR1 LGHNA, CDR2 YSLEER. The V end was cut by 0 bases, the J end by 1 base, with 13 bases between. The data were produced by immunoSEQ multiplex PCR, yet TCRdb's version contains in-frame clones alone and is incomplete. In the table there are 71,000 or so clones, around 80% of which are singletons. This chain links TRBV4-3 with TRBJ2-4; D is perhaps TRBD2 (5 bases). The sequences come from CD4+ or CD8+ T cells sorted from blood, collected in a trial of the OX40 agonist ivuxolimab. This sequence originates from an adult with an advanced solid tumor such as melanoma, head and neck, liver or kidney cancer. The CDR3 region is CASSQDVGSKAKNIQYF. The CDR3 region has the DNA TGCGCCAGCAGCCAAGACGTAGGGAGCAAGGCCAAAAACATTCAGTACTTC.